The 31 T cell receptor beta chains below come from one sample, sequenced in a study of T-cell reconstitution after alpha-beta-depleted transplantation in children. Construction of the TCRbeta library involved unique molecular identifiers. TCRdb ran MiXCR on the PCR reads and lists one entry per CDR3 protein. In the table there are around 250,000 distinct CDR3 sequences, approximately 8% of which are singletons. The source was PBMCs, mostly from graft donor cells, collected 180 days after TCRalphabeta/CD19-depleted stem cell transplant. These TCRs come from a male patient aged 10 to 17 who had a stem cell transplant for acute lymphoblastic leukemia, so the T cells may come from the graft donor.

This clonotype was counted at least ten times. The chain is built from TRBV29-1 and TRBJ1-2; D remains unclear. V lost 3 bases and J lost 8, with 13 bases in between. The CDR3 covers 12 residues. Germline V CDR1 and CDR2: SQVTM, ANQGSEA. The CDR3 region has the DNA TGCAGCGTTGACCGAGACGGTAACGGCTACACCTTC. As protein: CSVDRDGNGYTF.

J is TRBJ1-2 and V is TRBV7-3; possible D gene TRBD1, 6 bases. Germline values: CDR1 SGHTA, CDR2 FQGTGA. The CDR3 has 13 residues. Trimming removed 6 bases from V and 6 bases from J, with 14 bases in between. The CDR3 reads CASRRSGAHGYTF. In DNA, the CDR3 is TGTGCCAGCAGACGCTCGGGGGCGCATGGCTACACCTTC.

This clonotype occurred many times. The genes are TRBV11-2 and TRBJ2-3, with 10 bases aligning to TRBD2. Germline V lookup: CDR1 SGHAT, CDR2 FQNNGV. The V gene end was trimmed by 4 bases and the J gene end by 6 bases; junction bases not matched to a gene: 4. The CDR3 totals 14 residues. The CDR3 loop is CASSSSSGSDTQYF. CDR3 DNA: TGTGCCAGCAGCTCCTCTAGCGGGAGTGATACGCAGTATTTT. Combining the CDR3 with reference TRBV11-2 and TRBJ2-3 gives the whole variable domain EAGVAQSPRYKIIEKRQSVAFWCNPISGHATLYWYQQILGQGPKLLIQFQNNGVVDDSQLPKDRFSAERLKGVDSTLKIQPAKLEDSAVYLCASSSSSGSDTQYFGPGTRLTVL.

There are many counts of this clonotype. V gene TRBV20-1 combines with J gene TRBJ2-7; a weak D match, TRBD1 (5 bases). Trimming removed 0 bases at V and 6 bases at J, with 12 bases between. Germline V lookup: CDR1 DFQATT, CDR2 SNEGSKA (reference sequence). The CDR3 consists of 13 residues. The CDR3 region has the DNA TGCAGTGCTAGAGATGCCCGAAGGGGCGAGCAGTACTTC. Translation gives CSARDARRGEQYF.

The V gene is TRBV12-5, the J gene TRBJ2-4; 13 bases fit TRBD2. The germline CDR1 and CDR2 sequences are LGHNT and FRNRAP. The trim removed 1 base at V and 1 base at J, leaving 13 bases unmatched. The CDR3 extends over 21 amino acids. The CDR3 sequence: CASGLAPLGLAGPHAKNIQYF. The DNA for the CDR3 is TGTGCTAGTGGTTTGGCACCTCTGGGACTAGCGGGGCCGCATGCCAAAAACATTCAGTACTTC.

The table lists this clonotype with many counts. The CDR3 region has the DNA TGCGCCAGCAGCTTGGAGCTCGACCGGGTGGGCGCCTATAATTCACCCCTCCACTTT. Amino acids: CASSLELDRVGAYNSPLHF. The chain uses TRBV5-1 and TRBJ1-6, with no clear D. The CDR3 has 19 residues. V gave up 0 bases and J gave up 2 bases, with 18 bases separating them. Germline loops: CDR1 SGHRS, CDR2 YFSETQ.

Ten or more counts support this clonotype. The chain links TRBV12-3 or TRBV12-4 to TRBJ2-4; weak D call: TRBD1 (6 bases). CDR3 length: 16 residues. V was trimmed by 2 bases and J by 1 base, leaving 12 bases between them. The CDR3 coding sequence is TGTGCCAGCAGTTTACGGCAGGGGTGGGCCAAAAACATTCAGTACTTC. Protein: CASSLRQGWAKNIQYF.

The table lists this clonotype with many counts. The V gene is TRBV13, the J gene TRBJ2-3; D is perhaps TRBD1 or TRBD2 (5 bases each). This CDR3 has 14 residues. V was clipped by 5 bases and J by 1 base, with 10 bases between them. The V gene's germline CDR1 is PRHDT and CDR2 FYEKMQ (reference sequence). The CDR3 DNA reads TGTGCCAGCAGCACGGGACCTCGCACAGATACGCAGTATTTT. Amino acid sequence: CASSTGPRTDTQYF.

This chain joins TRBV12-3 or TRBV12-4 and TRBJ1-2, with D maybe TRBD1 (5 bases). This CDR3 contains 12 residues. The V and J ends lost 3 bases and 6 bases respectively, with 8 bases between them. The CDR3 region has the DNA TGTGCCAGCAGTTTTCCGGGGCATGGCTACACCTTC. Residues: CASSFPGHGYTF.

This clonotype has ten or more counts. J is TRBJ1-2 and V is TRBV29-1, with TRBD1 identical over 7 bases. Germline V gene sequence: CDR1 SQVTM, CDR2 ANQGSEA. Trimming took 7 bases from V and 3 from J; bases not matched to a gene: 8. The CDR3 spans 13 residues. In DNA, the CDR3 is TGCAGCGCAGGCCGGGACAGCGACTATGGCTACACCTTC. Its translation: CSAGRDSDYGYTF.

This clonotype was counted ten times or more. The V gene is TRBV5-6, the J gene TRBJ2-7; D is undetermined. V was pared by 4 bases and J by 0 bases, with 14 bases between. This CDR3 has 15 amino acids. Germline CDR1 reads SGHDT; CDR2 reads YYEEEE. The CDR3 DNA is TGTGCCAGCAGCCCAGGCGTGACCTCCTCCTACGAGCAGTACTTC. Protein sequence: CASSPGVTSSYEQYF.

There are many counts of this clonotype. V usage is TRBV11-2 and J usage is TRBJ2-5; tentatively, D is TRBD2 (5 bases). Germline V gene data show CDR1 as SGHAT and CDR2 as FQNNGV. Trimming removed 3 bases at V and 0 bases at J, with 8 bases between. The CDR3 loop spans 14 amino acids. The CDR3 sequence: CASSLVAHQETQYF. The DNA for the CDR3 is TGTGCCAGCAGCTTGGTAGCGCACCAAGAGACCCAGTACTTC. The whole variable domain, filled in from reference TRBV11-2 and TRBJ2-5, reads EAGVAQSPRYKIIEKRQSVAFWCNPISGHATLYWYQQILGQGPKLLIQFQNNGVVDDSQLPKDRFSAERLKGVDSTLKIQPAKLEDSAVYLCASSLVAHQETQYFGPGTRLLVL.

This clonotype was seen ten or more times. J is TRBJ2-7 and V is TRBV6-5, with 7 bases aligning to TRBD2. CDR1 and CDR2 (germline): MNHEY, SVGAGI. The CDR3 is 15 residues long. V lost 7 bases and J lost 5; bases outside the gene matches: 14. CDR3 nucleotide sequence: TGTGCCAGCAATTCCTACTCCTCGGGAGGCCACGAGCAGTACTTC. It encodes CASNSYSSGGHEQYF.

In its sample, this clonotype was seen many times. The chain uses TRBV28 and TRBJ1-4; weak D call: TRBD1 (6 bases). CDR3 length equals 15 residues. V was shortened by 5 bases and J by 8 bases, with 18 bases between the two germline ends. Per the germline V gene, CDR1 is MDHEN and CDR2 is SYDVKM. The CDR3 is CASSPTQGREEKLFF. The CDR3 nucleotides are TGTGCCAGCAGTCCGACCCAGGGGAGGGAAGAAAAACTGTTTTTT. Based on the CDR3 plus reference TRBV28 and TRBJ1-4, the full variable domain is DVKVTQSSRYLVKRTGEKVFLECVQDMDHENMFWYRQDPGLGLRLIYFSYDVKMKEKGDIPEGYSVSREKKERFSLILESASTNQTSMYLCASSPTQGREEKLFFGSGTQLSVL.

In its sample, this clonotype was seen many times. The V call is TRBV6-2 or TRBV6-3, the J call TRBJ1-2; D remains ambiguous. V was trimmed by 2 bases and J by 2 bases, leaving 9 bases between them. The CDR3 runs 14 residues. The germline CDR1 and CDR2 sequences are MNHEY and SVGEGT. CDR3 sequence reads: CASSYGGGNYGYTF. In nucleotides, the CDR3 is TGTGCCAGCAGTTACGGAGGAGGGAACTATGGCTACACCTTC.

This clonotype was seen repeatedly, ten times or more. The chain is built from TRBV20-1 and TRBJ1-3; 8 positions match TRBD1. The CDR3 sequence is 14 residues long. The germline V gene has CDR1 DFQATT and CDR2 SNEGSKA (reference sequence). V was clipped by 3 bases and J by 2 bases; unmatched bases: 3. CDR3 protein: CSARTGEPGNTIYF. The DNA for the CDR3 is TGCAGTGCTAGGACAGGGGAGCCTGGAAACACCATATATTTT.

This clonotype was observed many times. The rearrangement joins TRBV18 to TRBJ2-1; D might be TRBD1 or TRBD2, each matching 6 bases. Germline lookup yields CDR1 KGHSH and CDR2 LQKENI. Trimming removed 3 bases from V and 9 bases from J, with 15 bases in between. The CDR3 runs to 14 residues. This chain's CDR3 is CASSPLRGVGEQFF. For the CDR3, the DNA is TGTGCCAGCTCACCCCTGAGGGGGGTAGGTGAGCAGTTCTTC.

As concerns this clonotype: A single base separates this from a much larger clone, so it may be a read error. This chain connects TRBV7-2 to TRBJ1-1; a weak D match, TRBD1 (5 bases). The CDR3 sequence is 17 residues long. CDR1 SGHTA and CDR2 FQGNSA come from the germline V gene. Written as DNA, the CDR3 is TGTGCCAGCAGTTTACAGGCCGGAGGATCGGCAGCGACTGACGCTTTCTTT. Protein sequence: CASSLQAGGSAATDAFF.

Worth noting for this clonotype: With a much larger clone just one base away, this may be a read error. The genes are TRBV9 and TRBJ2-1, with D possibly being TRBD1 (6 bases). The CDR3 consists of 15 residues. CDR1 is SGDLS, CDR2 YYNGEE, per germline. DNA of the CDR3: TGTGCCAGCAGCGTAACTCCCGGTGGGGACAATAAGCAGTTCTTC. Protein: CASSVTPGGDNKQFF.

This clonotype has a count of ten or more. CDR3 in amino acids: CASTVSYNEQFF. The CDR3 DNA reads TGTGCCAGCACCGTGAGCTACAATGAGCAGTTCTTC. V gene TRBV7-9 combines with J gene TRBJ2-1; no clear D. The CDR3 runs to 12 residues. Trimming removed 7 bases at V and 3 bases at J, with 7 bases between. The germline V gene encodes CDR1 SEHNR and CDR2 FQNEAQ (reference sequence).

At least ten counts were recorded for this clonotype. This sequence joins TRBV7-9 and TRBJ2-7; 10 bases are a match to TRBD2. With V trimmed by 4 bases and J by 4 bases, 10 bases remained unmatched. Germline CDR1 reads SEHNR; CDR2 reads FQNEAQ (reference sequence). This CDR3 is built from 16 residues. Written as DNA, the CDR3 is TGTGCCAGCAGCTCCCCCACTAGCGGGAAGGGGTACGAGCAGTACTTC. Protein product: CASSSPTSGKGYEQYF.

This clonotype was recorded at least ten times. The rearrangement joins TRBV6-1 to TRBJ2-7; TRBD2 is a possible D gene (7 bases). Germline V gene data show CDR1 as MNHNS and CDR2 as SASEGT. This CDR3 region has 13 residues. Trimming cost V 8 bases and J 7 bases, with 18 bases left between them. As DNA, the CDR3 is TGTGCCAGCTCTAGGGGGGGAGAGGGGGAGCAGTACTTC. Its protein is CASSRGGEGEQYF.

The sample holds many counts of this clonotype. The chain joins TRBV12-3 or TRBV12-4 to TRBJ1-6; the match to TRBD1 covers 8 bases. V shed 4 bases and J 7 bases; nucleotides not matched to a gene: 9. The CDR3 has 16 residues. CDR3 nucleotide sequence: TGTGCCAGCAGTTCAGACCGACAGGGGAGGAATTCACCCCTCCACTTT. Residues: CASSSDRQGRNSPLHF.

This clonotype was seen at least ten times. The chain is built from TRBV20-1 and TRBJ2-1; D unresolved. This CDR3 is built from 13 residues. V shed 1 base and J shed 5 bases, with 9 bases lying between them. Germline CDR1 DFQATT, CDR2 SNEGSKA (reference sequence). The CDR3 nucleotides are TGCAGTGCTAGAGCGTCGGCCCACAATGAGCAGTTCTTC. This encodes CSARASAHNEQFF.

At least ten counts were recorded for this clonotype. The chain uses TRBV4-2 and TRBJ1-4, with TRBD1 as a possible D gene (5 bases). The CDR3 contains 15 residues. CDR1 is LGHNA and CDR2 is YNFKEQ in the germline V gene. Trimming removed 3 bases from V and 7 bases from J, with 15 bases in between. CDR3 residues: CASSHPGGILEKLFF. Written as DNA, the CDR3 is TGTGCCAGCAGCCACCCCGGGGGAATTCTTGAAAAACTGTTTTTT.

This clonotype was recorded many times. The chain carries TRBV4-3 and TRBJ2-3; 7 positions agree with TRBD2. This CDR3 comprises 17 residues. V dropped 0 bases and J dropped 2; count of bases not matched to a gene: 8. Germline CDR1 and CDR2: LGHNA and YSLEER. CDR3 in amino acids: CASSQEGTAGATDTQYF. The CDR3 DNA reads as TGCGCCAGCAGCCAAGAAGGGACGGCGGGAGCCACAGATACGCAGTATTTT.

This clonotype was picked up many times. This rearrangement joins TRBV7-9 to TRBJ1-1; 7 bases are shared with TRBD1. This CDR3 is built from 14 residues. Trimming took 2 bases from V and 2 from J; bases not matched to a gene: 2. Per the germline V gene, CDR1 is SEHNR and CDR2 is FQNEAQ (reference sequence). CDR3 in DNA: TGTGCCAGCAGCTTAAGGACAGGAAACACTGAAGCTTTCTTT. Its protein is CASSLRTGNTEAFF.

This clonotype was counted ten times or more. The chain links TRBV7-2 to TRBJ1-5; the match to TRBD1 covers 10 bases. V lost 4 bases to trimming and J lost 6 bases; unmatched junction nucleotides: 6. CDR1 is SGHTA and CDR2 is FQGNSA in the germline V gene. The CDR3 extends over 15 amino acids. The CDR3, as DNA: TGTGCCAGCAGCTCCAGACAGGGGGCGGGTCAGCCCCAGCATTTT. Protein: CASSSRQGAGQPQHF. Filled out from reference TRBV7-2 and TRBJ1-5, the complete variable domain reads GAGVSQSPSNKVTEKGKDVELRCDPISGHTALYWYRQSLGQGLEFLIYFQGNSAPDKSGLPSDRFSAERTGGSVSTLTIQRTQQEDSAVYLCASSSRQGAGQPQHFGDGTRLSIL.

This clonotype was recorded many times. The V call is TRBV6-1, the J call TRBJ2-3, with TRBD2 matching over 9 bases. CDR3 size: 15 residues. CDR1 is MNHNS, CDR2 SASEGT, per germline. V lost 4 bases, J lost 3 bases, and 5 bases stayed unmatched. CDR3 in amino acids: CASSVAGGPTDTQYF. The CDR3 DNA follows: TGTGCCAGCAGTGTGGCGGGGGGGCCAACAGATACGCAGTATTTT.

This clonotype was detected ten times or more. The genes are TRBV19 and TRBJ2-2; no firm D call. CDR1 LNHDA and CDR2 SQIVND come from the germline V gene (reference sequence). V was cut by 3 bases and J by 4 bases, with 9 bases left in between. CDR3 length equals 14 residues. CDR3 bases: TGTGCCAGTAGTATTGGCCATTTCACCGGGGAGCTGTTTTTT. It codes for CASSIGHFTGELFF.

As for this clonotype: This could be a read error, since a much larger clone is one nucleotide away. The CDR3 DNA reads TGTGCCAGCAGATCCGACAGGAGGGGGCAGTACTTC. As protein: CASRSDRRGQYF. This chain links TRBV2 with TRBJ2-7; D possibly uses TRBD1 or TRBD2 (6 bases each). This CDR3 has 12 amino acids. Germline V gene lookup returns CDR1 SNHLY and CDR2 FYNNEI. Trimming removed 6 bases at V and 9 bases at J, with 15 bases between.